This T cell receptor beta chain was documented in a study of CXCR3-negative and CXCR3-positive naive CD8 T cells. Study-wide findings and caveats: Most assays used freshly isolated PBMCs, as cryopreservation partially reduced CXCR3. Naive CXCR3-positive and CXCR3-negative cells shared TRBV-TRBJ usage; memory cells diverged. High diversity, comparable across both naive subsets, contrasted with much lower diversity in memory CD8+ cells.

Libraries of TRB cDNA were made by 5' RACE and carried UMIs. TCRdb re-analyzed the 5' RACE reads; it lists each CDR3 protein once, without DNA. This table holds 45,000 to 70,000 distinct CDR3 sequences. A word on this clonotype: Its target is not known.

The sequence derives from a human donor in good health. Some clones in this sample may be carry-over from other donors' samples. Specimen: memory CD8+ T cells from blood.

The CDR3: CASSFIGGLVNEQYF. The rearrangement uses TRBV7-9 and TRBJ2-7; TCRdb's D call, TRBD1, is unchecked because there is no DNA. Germline assignment: CDR1 SEHNR and CDR2 FQNEAQ (reference sequence). CDR3 length: 15 amino acids.